The T cell receptor (beta chain) described here comes from a study of T cells in localized non-small cell lung cancer. Clones were sequenced by immunoSEQ multiplex PCR, and TCRdb holds only the in-frame ones, with some missing. Of roughly 76,000 clones in the sample, less than 85% were seen once. The CDR3 totals 16 residues. The germline CDR1 and CDR2 sequences are SGDLS and YYNGEE. Trimming cost V 3 bases and J 10 bases; bases outside gene matches: 9. V gene TRBV9 combines with J gene TRBJ2-1; 14 bases align to TRBD2. This specimen was PBMCs, taken before any cancer treatment. The clonotype originates from a man aged 35 to 69 with stage II squamous cell lung carcinoma. The DNA for the CDR3 is TGTGCCAGCAGCGGGAGTGGACTAGCGGGAGGCCCGGAGCAGTTCTTC. It yields the protein CASSGSGLAGGPEQFF.